This T cell receptor beta chain was captured by sequencing in a study of regulatory T cells in long-lasting Graves disease. Trimming pared 3 bases from V and 4 bases from J, leaving 18 bases between. CDR1 DFQATT and CDR2 SNEGSKA come from the germline V gene (reference sequence). The length of the CDR3 is 15 residues. The time point here: newly diagnosed GD, antithyroid drugs for less than 3 months. Extracted PBMC RNA gave rise to the TCR library. Researchers made TCR beta libraries by using iRepertoire HTBI primers and running Arm-PCR on CDR3 regions. One entry per CDR3 protein results from TCRdb running MiXCR on the multiplex PCR reads. The repertoire holds approximately 400,000 distinct CDR3 sequences, with approximately 10% as singletons. This sample was shared with a second study, whose subject was T cells in Graves' hyperthyroidism and ophthalmopathy.

The V call is TRBV20-1, the J call TRBJ1-2, with unresolved D. The specimen was peripheral blood mononuclear cells (PBMCs), collected at new diagnosis, from a patient treated with antithyroid drugs. The clonotype was recovered from a woman aged 18 to 35 with Graves disease. The CDR3 here is CSARDQPAQLYGYTF. Written as DNA, the CDR3 is TGCAGTGCTAGGGACCAACCCGCACAGCTCTATGGCTACACCTTC.